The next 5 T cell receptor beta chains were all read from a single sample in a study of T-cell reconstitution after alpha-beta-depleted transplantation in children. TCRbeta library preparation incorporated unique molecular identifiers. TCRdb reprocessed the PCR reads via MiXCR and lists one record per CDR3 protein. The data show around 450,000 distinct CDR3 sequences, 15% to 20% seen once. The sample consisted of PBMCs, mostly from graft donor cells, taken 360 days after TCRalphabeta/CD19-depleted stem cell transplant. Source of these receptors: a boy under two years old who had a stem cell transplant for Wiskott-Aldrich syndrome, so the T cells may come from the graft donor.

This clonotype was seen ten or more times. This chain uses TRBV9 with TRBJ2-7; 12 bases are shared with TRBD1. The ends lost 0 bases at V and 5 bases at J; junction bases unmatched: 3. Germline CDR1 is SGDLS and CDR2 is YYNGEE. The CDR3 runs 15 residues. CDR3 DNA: TGTGCCAGCAGCGTAGACGGGACAGGGGGCAACGAGCAGTACTTC. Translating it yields CASSVDGTGGNEQYF. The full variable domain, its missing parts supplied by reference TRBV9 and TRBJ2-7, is DSGVTQTPKHLITATGQRVTLRCSPRSGDLSVYWYQQSLDQGLQFLIQYYNGEERAKGNILERFSAQQFPDLHSELNLSSLELGDSALYFCASSVDGTGGNEQYFGPGTRLTVT.

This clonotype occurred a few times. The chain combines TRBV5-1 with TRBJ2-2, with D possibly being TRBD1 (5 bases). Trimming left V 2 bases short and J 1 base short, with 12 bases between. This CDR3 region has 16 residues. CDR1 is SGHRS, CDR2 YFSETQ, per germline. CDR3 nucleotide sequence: TGCGCCAGCAGCTTCGGACATTTTATGAACACCGGGGAGCTGTTTTTT. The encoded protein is CASSFGHFMNTGELFF.

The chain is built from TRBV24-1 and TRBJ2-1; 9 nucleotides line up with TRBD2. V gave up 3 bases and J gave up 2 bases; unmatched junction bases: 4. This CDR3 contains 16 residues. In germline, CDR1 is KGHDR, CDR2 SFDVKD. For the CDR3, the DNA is TGTGCCACCAGTGATGAGGCGGGAGGGACCTACAATGAGCAGTTCTTC. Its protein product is CATSDEAGGTYNEQFF.

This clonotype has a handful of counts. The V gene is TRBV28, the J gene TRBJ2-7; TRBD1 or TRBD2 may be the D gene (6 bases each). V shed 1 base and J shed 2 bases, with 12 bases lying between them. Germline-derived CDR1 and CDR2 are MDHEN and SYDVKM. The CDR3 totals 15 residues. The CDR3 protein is CASSLSGEDPYEQYF. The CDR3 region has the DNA TGTGCCAGCAGTTTATCAGGGGAGGACCCCTACGAGCAGTACTTC. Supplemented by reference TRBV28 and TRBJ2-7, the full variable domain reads DVKVTQSSRYLVKRTGEKVFLECVQDMDHENMFWYRQDPGLGLRLIYFSYDVKMKEKGDIPEGYSVSREKKERFSLILESASTNQTSMYLCASSLSGEDPYEQYFGPGTRLTVT.

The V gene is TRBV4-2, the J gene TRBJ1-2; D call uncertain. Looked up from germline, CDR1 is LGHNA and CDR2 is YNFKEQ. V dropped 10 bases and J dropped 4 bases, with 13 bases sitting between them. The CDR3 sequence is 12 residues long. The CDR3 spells CAIGLGLYGYTF. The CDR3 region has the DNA TGTGCCATCGGCCTCGGGCTCTATGGCTACACCTTC.